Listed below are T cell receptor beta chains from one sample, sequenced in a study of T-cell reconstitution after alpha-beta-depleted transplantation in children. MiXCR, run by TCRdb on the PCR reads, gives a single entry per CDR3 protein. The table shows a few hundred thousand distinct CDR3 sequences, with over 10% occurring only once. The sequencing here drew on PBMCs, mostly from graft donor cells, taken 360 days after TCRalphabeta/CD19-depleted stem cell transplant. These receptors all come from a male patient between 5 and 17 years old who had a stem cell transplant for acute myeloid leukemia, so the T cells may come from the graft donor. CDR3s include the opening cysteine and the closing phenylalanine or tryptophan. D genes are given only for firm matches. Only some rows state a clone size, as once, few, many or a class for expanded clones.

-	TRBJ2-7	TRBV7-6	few	TGTGCCAGCAGCACATTAGCGGAACCTTTCTACGAGCAGTACTTC	CASSTLAEPFYEQYF
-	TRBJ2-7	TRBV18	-	TGTGCCAGCTCTCGGACTCCCCCCTCCTACGAGCAGTACTTC	CASSRTPPSYEQYF
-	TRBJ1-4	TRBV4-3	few	TGCGCCAGCAGCCCGGGGCTCCAGGCCGGAAAACTGTTTTTT	CASSPGLQAGKLFF
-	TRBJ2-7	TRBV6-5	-	TGTGCCAGCAGTTACGGCCCCAAACAGTACTTC	CASSYGPKQYF
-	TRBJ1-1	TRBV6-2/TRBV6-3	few	TGTGCCAGCAGTTACTCCGGGACCGCGAACACTGAAGCTTTCTTT	CASSYSGTANTEAFF
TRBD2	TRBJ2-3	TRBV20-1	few	TGCAGTGCTAGAAGCGGGAGGGCCAGGACAGATACGCAGTATTTT	CSARSGRARTDTQYF
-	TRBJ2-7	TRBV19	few	TGTGCCAGTATCGGGGGCTCCTACGAGCAGTACTTC	CASIGGSYEQYF
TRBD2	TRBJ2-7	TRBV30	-	TGTGCCTGGAGTGCTAGCGGGGGCTCCTACGAGCAGTACTTC	CAWSASGGSYEQYF
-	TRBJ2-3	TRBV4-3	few	TGCGCCAGCAGCCAAGCGACGGGTCCGTCCACAGATACGCAGTATTTT	CASSQATGPSTDTQYF
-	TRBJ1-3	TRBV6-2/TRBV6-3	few	TGTGCCAGCAGTTCCAGAGACCGGTTTGGAAACACCATATATTTT	CASSSRDRFGNTIYF
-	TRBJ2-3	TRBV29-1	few	TGCAGCGTTGAACCCCTATTTCAGGGGGATACGCAGTATTTT	CSVEPLFQGDTQYF
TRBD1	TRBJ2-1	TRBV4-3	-	TGCGCCAGCAGCCAAGAGGGGGCAGGGGGCTCCTACAATGAGCAGTTCTTC	CASSQEGAGGSYNEQFF
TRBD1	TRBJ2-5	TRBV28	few	TGTGCCAGCAGTTTGACAGGGGGAAATTATGAGACCCAGTACTTC	CASSLTGGNYETQYF
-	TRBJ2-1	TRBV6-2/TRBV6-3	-	TGTGCCAGCAGCTTACTTAGCGGTCCCTCCTACAATGAGCAGTTCTTC	CASSLLSGPSYNEQFF